The entry that follows covers one T cell receptor (beta chain) sequence. Its specificity is not known. This entry is derived from a study of PD-1 blockade in classical Hodgkin lymphoma. The V end was cut by 3 bases, the J end by 1 base, with 6 bases between. CDR1 and CDR2 (germline): LNHDA, SQIVND (reference sequence). CDR3 length equals 13 residues. The table came from immunoSEQ multiplex PCR; TCRdb's copy has only in-frame clones and leaves some out. The table shows about 39,000 clones, with 77% occurring only once. The time point is: cycle 4 day 1 (C4D1), after five to seven weeks of nivolumab. Relapse after autologous stem cell transplantation occurred in every patient, and brentuximab vedotin exposure varied. Findings and caveats of the study: TCR diversity at baseline was reported to be reduced in newly diagnosed patients relative to healthy donors.

The TCR originated in a human donor with classical Hodgkin lymphoma. This chain links TRBV19 with TRBJ2-5; D tentatively fits TRBD1 or TRBD2 (5 bases each). The source material was peripheral blood mononuclear cells (PBMCs), sampled before the fourth cycle of nivolumab. The CDR3 DNA sequence: TGTGCCAGTAGTATCGGGACCCAAGAGACCCAGTACTTC. Translation gives CASSIGTQETQYF.